The 3 T cell receptor beta chains given below trace back to one sample, sequenced in a study of CD8+ T cells in alopecia areata. Extracted RNA was reverse transcribed, and the resulting cDNA served as sequencing template. Assay: immunoSEQ multiplex PCR; the TCRdb copy retains only in-frame clones and omits some. The sample consists of some 110,000 clones, approximately 60% of them appearing once. The sequenced sample was CD4+ T cells sorted from blood. Receptor source: a human donor in good health.

The CDR3 region is CASKGQGQAEAFF. CDR3 sequence (DNA): TGTGCCAGCAAAGGACAGGGACAGGCCGAAGCTTTCTTT. The rearrangement uses TRBV27 and TRBJ1-1; 8 bases match TRBD1. CDR1 is MNHEY and CDR2 is SMNVEV in the germline V gene (reference sequence). The CDR3 loop spans 13 amino acids. V lost 7 bases, J lost 8 bases, and 9 bases stayed unmatched.

The rearrangement uses TRBV4-1 and TRBJ1-5, with D unclear. The V end was cut by 0 bases, the J end by 2 bases, with 11 bases between. Per germline, CDR1 MGHRA and CDR2 YSYEKL. The CDR3 sequence is 16 residues long. The CDR3 nucleotides read TGCGCCAGCAGCCAAGAAAGATCGGCGGGCAATCAGCCCCAGCATTTT. Its protein is CASSQERSAGNQPQHF.

This clone was observed a single time. CDR3 nucleotide sequence: TGTGCCACCAGCCTCCCGGGATCCGCATGGGAGGGCGGGGAGCTGTTTTTT. Protein: CATSLPGSAWEGGELFF. The chain recombines TRBV15 with TRBJ2-2; 7 bases fit TRBD2. This CDR3 contains 17 residues. J gave up 7 bases and V 5 bases, and 16 bases lay outside the gene matches. Germline CDR1 is LNHNV and CDR2 is YYDKDF (reference sequence). The complete variable domain, with remaining parts taken from reference TRBV15 and TRBJ2-2, reads DAMVIQNPRYQVTQFGKPVTLSCSQTLNHNVMYWYQQKSSQAPKLLFHYYDKDFNNEADTPDNFQSRRPNTSFCFLDIRSPGLGDTAMYLCATSLPGSAWEGGELFFGEGSRLTVL.